Reported below is one T cell receptor (beta chain). The antigen is undetermined. The V and J ends lost 4 bases and 10 bases respectively, with 20 bases between them. Germline values: CDR1 SGHTA, CDR2 FQGNSA. CDR3 length: 14 residues. CD45RA-negative memory and CD45RA+ naive subsets were split from the CD4+ cells. The data originate from a study of shared clonotypes between healthy human individuals. The wider study: Three plates each covered CD4 naive and memory; CD8 naive two, CD8 memory one.

The assay was immunoSEQ multiplex PCR, and TCRdb's table has in-frame clones only and misses some. This sample has around 980,000 clones, with 75% to 85% found just once. Findings of the study overall: Sampling used blood alone; tissue repertoires probably differ.

Input material: memory CD4+ T cells from PBMCs. As to subset: CD45RA-negative fraction. The receptor comes from a man younger than 35 in good health. Some clones in this sample may be carry-over from other donors' samples. The chain couples TRBV7-2 to TRBJ2-7, with D perhaps TRBD2 (6 bases). This CDR3 is CASSSFRSSAGQYF. CDR3 coding DNA: TGTGCCAGCAGCTCCTTCAGAAGTTCAGCGGGCCAGTACTTC. Full variable domain (outside the CDR3, taken from reference TRBV7-2 and TRBJ2-7): GAGVSQSPSNKVTEKGKDVELRCDPISGHTALYWYRQSLGQGLEFLIYFQGNSAPDKSGLPSDRFSAERTGGSVSTLTIQRTQQEDSAVYLCASSSFRSSAGQYFGPGTRLTVT.